This passage covers 5 T cell receptor beta chains from one sample sequenced in a study of blood T cell repertoires in COVID-19. Generated by immunoSEQ multiplex PCR, the TCRdb table keeps only in-frame clones and is missing some. This sample has about 85,000 clones, with nearly 90% found just once. Sample: peripheral blood. The receptors were gathered from a woman aged 80 or over with active or convalescent COVID-19.

The rearrangement links TRBV18 to TRBJ2-1; D is undetermined. The CDR3 sequence is 15 residues long. Trimming took off 3 bases at V and 4 bases at J, with 13 bases between the two ends. Germline V gives CDR1 KGHSH, CDR2 LQKENI. The CDR3 DNA sequence: TGTGCCAGCTCACCGGCTTCGGCGGCGTACAATGAGCAGTTCTTC. This translates into CASSPASAAYNEQFF.

The chain joins TRBV12-3 or TRBV12-4 to TRBJ1-1, with 8 bases matching TRBD1. The V segment lost 6 bases and the J segment 6 bases; nucleotides outside the gene matches: 6. This CDR3 is built from 13 residues. The CDR3 DNA sequence: TGTGCCAGCAGCCCCGGACAGGGCGCTGAAGCTTTCTTT. As protein: CASSPGQGAEAFF.

The genes are TRBV3-1 (or the pseudogene TRBV3-2) and TRBJ2-1; 11 nucleotides line up with TRBD2. The germline gives CDR1 LGHDT, CDR2 YNNKEL (reference sequence). The CDR3 consists of 17 residues. Trimming took 1 base from V and 8 from J; bases not matched to a gene: 10. CDR3 sequence: CASSQGTSGRKVDEQFF. DNA for the CDR3: TGTGCCAGCAGCCAAGGAACTAGCGGGAGAAAAGTTGATGAGCAGTTCTTC.

The V call is TRBV19, the J call TRBJ2-1, with 9 bases lining up with TRBD2. Trimming at V came to 7 bases and at J to 0 bases, leaving 7 bases not matched to a gene. The germline CDR1 and CDR2 sequences are LNHDA and SQIVND (reference sequence). This CDR3 comprises 16 residues. CDR3 DNA: TGTGCCAGTACCCCTCAAGCGGGGGGCTCCTACAATGAGCAGTTCTTC. Amino acids: CASTPQAGGSYNEQFF. Using reference TRBV19 and TRBJ2-1 for the parts outside the CDR3, the full variable domain is DGGITQSPKYLFRKEGQNVTLSCEQNLNHDAMYWYRQDPGQGLRLIYYSQIVNDFQKGDIAEGYSVSREKKESFPLTVTSAQKNPTAFYLCASTPQAGGSYNEQFFGPGTRLTVL.

The J gene is TRBJ2-3, the V gene TRBV28; 9 positions agree with TRBD1. The CDR3 runs 15 residues. Germline CDR1 MDHEN, CDR2 SYDVKM. With V trimmed by 7 bases and J by 6 bases, 11 bases remained unmatched. CDR3 sequence (DNA): TGTGCCAGCACCTCTACCGGGACAGGGACCGATACGCAGTATTTT. Protein sequence: CASTSTGTGTDTQYF.